The 7 T cell receptor beta chains below all came from one sample that was sequenced in a study of T cell responses to AZD1222 COVID-19 vaccine. Libraries were prepared by immunoSEQ multiplex PCR; TCRdb keeps only in-frame clonotypes and omits some of them. The table has around 100,000 clones, roughly 88% seen once. The sequencing here drew on peripheral blood, taken on day 0 of AZD1222 vaccination. Source of these receptors: an adult in good health.

This CDR3 reads CASQQGVGNEQFF. The CDR3 DNA is TGCGCCAGCCAACAGGGGGTCGGCAATGAGCAGTTCTTC. This rearrangement joins TRBV5-1 to TRBJ2-1; TRBD1 matches at 8 bases. CDR3 length: 13 residues. The germline CDR1 and CDR2 sequences are SGHRS and YFSETQ. After removal of 7 bases from V and 6 bases from J, the junction contained 6 bases not matched to a gene.

V is TRBV5-1 and J is TRBJ2-7, with D perhaps TRBD1 (5 bases). Germline lookup yields CDR1 SGHRS and CDR2 YFSETQ. The CDR3 extends over 13 amino acids. V dropped 7 bases and J dropped 3 bases, with 14 bases sitting between them. CDR3 protein: CASSDSNFYEQYF. For the CDR3, the DNA is TGCGCCAGCTCCGACAGTAACTTCTACGAGCAGTACTTC.

The chain employs TRBV11-2 and TRBJ1-1, with D possibly matching TRBD1 (6 bases). V lost 2 bases and J lost 1, with 17 bases in between. Germline CDR1 is SGHAT and CDR2 is FQNNGV. The CDR3 length is 17 residues. CDR3 sequence: CASSLRPGAGANTEAFF. The CDR3 DNA sequence: TGTGCCAGCAGCTTAAGACCAGGGGCGGGCGCGAACACTGAAGCTTTCTTT.

The table lists this clone with a few counts. The rearrangement joins TRBV2 to TRBJ2-7; tentatively, D is TRBD2 (5 bases). The CDR3 extends over 13 amino acids. The germline V gene encodes CDR1 SNHLY and CDR2 FYNNEI. Trimming pared 8 bases from V and 6 bases from J, leaving 17 bases between. As DNA, the CDR3 is TGTGCCAGCGCAAGGCGAGGGTTCCTCGAGCAGTACTTC. This translates into CASARRGFLEQYF.

CDR3 DNA sequence: TGTGCCAGCAGTGTTGGAAGGTGGGTCTCTGGAAACACCATATATTTT. Its translation: CASSVGRWVSGNTIYF. The chain employs TRBV6-1 and TRBJ1-3, with no clear D. From germline, CDR1 is MNHNS and CDR2 SASEGT. Trimming took 4 bases from V and 0 from J, leaving 13 bases between them. This CDR3 comprises 16 residues.

The chain joins TRBV3-1 (or the pseudogene TRBV3-2) to TRBJ2-7, with D possibly matching TRBD2 (6 bases). V lost 1 base and J lost 2, with 9 bases in between. This CDR3 is 14 amino acids long. Germline CDR1 and CDR2: LGHDT and YNNKEL (reference sequence). CDR3 sequence (DNA): TGTGCCAGCAGCCAAGTTCTAGCGCCCTACGAGCAGTACTTC. This codes for CASSQVLAPYEQYF.

V gene TRBV2 combines with J gene TRBJ2-3, with TRBD2 matching over 8 bases. CDR3 length equals 12 residues. V lost 11 bases and J lost 4; bases outside the gene matches: 5. CDR1 and CDR2 from the germline V gene are SNHLY and FYNNEI. In DNA form, the CDR3 reads TGTGCCCGGGGACTAGGGGCAGATACGCAGTATTTT. Its translation: CARGLGADTQYF.